The 20 T cell receptor beta chains listed next were all sequenced from one sample in a study of blood T cells in healthy people across ages. Primed by a sample-barcoded 5' primer and a J-beta primer mix, a second PCR proceeded for about 7 to 11 cycles. TCRdb reprocessed the 5' RACE reads via MiXCR and lists one record per CDR3 protein. This table holds more than 900,000 distinct CDR3 sequences, almost 30% found once. In addition, the sample was reused for a study of T cells of mothers and their children.

Sequencing was carried out using blood. These TCRs come from a woman between 40 and 55 years old in good health.

The CDR3 DNA reads as TGTGCCACCAGTGAGTTCAGCTTATCGGGAGCTTTCTTT. Amino acid sequence: CATSEFSLSGAFF. The V and J genes are TRBV24-1 and TRBJ1-1; D is unclear. The germline V and J ends were trimmed by 4 bases and 10 bases, with 15 bases remaining between them. The germline CDR1 and CDR2 sequences are KGHDR and SFDVKD. This CDR3 has 13 residues.

Worth noting for this clonotype: A junction end diverges from the germline sequence, so it may reflect a read error. This chain links TRBV18 with TRBJ2-7; D remains unclear. CDR1 KGHSH and CDR2 LQKENI come from the germline V gene. The CDR3 contains 13 residues. This CDR3 reads CASSPAVTYGQYF. DNA for the CDR3: TGTGCCAGCTCACCAGCGGTAACCTACGGGCAGTACTTC.

This clonotype was recorded at least ten times. V gene TRBV20-1 combines with J gene TRBJ2-7; D may be TRBD1 (5 bases). V gave up 3 bases and J gave up 3 bases, with 9 bases separating them. CDR1 and CDR2 from the germline V gene are DFQATT and SNEGSKA (reference sequence). The CDR3 contains 12 residues. CDR3: CSARVQGYEQYF. Here the CDR3 DNA reads TGCAGTGCTAGGGTCCAGGGCTACGAGCAGTACTTC.

The chain carries TRBV19 and TRBJ1-6; D unclear. CDR3 length: 12 residues. V was trimmed by 5 bases and J by 9 bases, leaving 8 bases between them. The germline V gene has CDR1 LNHDA and CDR2 SQIVND (reference sequence). CDR3 DNA sequence: TGTGCCAGTAGTCATCCTTCTTCACCCCTCCACTTT. It translates to CASSHPSSPLHF.

There are many counts of this clonotype. The genes are TRBV9 and TRBJ2-7; D might be TRBD2 (6 bases). Germline V gene sequence: CDR1 SGDLS, CDR2 YYNGEE. The ends were cut back, 0 bases at V and 1 base at J, with 8 bases in the middle. The CDR3 loop spans 14 amino acids. CDR3: CASSVGRDSYEQYF. CDR3 coding DNA: TGTGCCAGCAGCGTAGGGCGGGATTCCTACGAGCAGTACTTC. The whole variable domain, filled in from reference TRBV9 and TRBJ2-7, reads DSGVTQTPKHLITATGQRVTLRCSPRSGDLSVYWYQQSLDQGLQFLIQYYNGEERAKGNILERFSAQQFPDLHSELNLSSLELGDSALYFCASSVGRDSYEQYFGPGTRLTVT.

Regarding this clonotype: With a much larger clone just one base away, this may be a read error. CDR3 loop: CAGSLTGTSGGRETQYF. CDR3 bases: TGTGCCGGCAGCTTAACAGGGACTAGCGGGGGGCGAGAGACCCAGTACTTC. This chain uses TRBV7-3 with TRBJ2-5; 15 positions agree with TRBD2. CDR3 length: 17 residues. CDR1 and CDR2 from the germline V gene are SGHTA and FQGTGA.

A remark on this clonotype: A much more abundant neighbour one base away suggests this may be a read error. This chain joins TRBV7-8 and TRBJ2-1; 9 bases are shared with TRBD2. The J call may be faulty, since TRBJ2-7 better matches the DNA end. The CDR3 extends over 17 amino acids. Germline CDR1 reads SGHVS; CDR2 reads FQNEAQ. CDR3 protein: CASSLEPTAGGSYEQYF. The CDR3, as DNA: TGTGCCAGCAGCTTAGAGCCTACAGCGGGGGGCAGTTACGAGCAGTACTTC.

The chain links TRBV29-1 to TRBJ1-1; D is undetermined. In germline, CDR1 is SQVTM, CDR2 ANQGSEA. The V end lost 4 bases, the J end lost 0 bases, and 9 bases lay between the germline ends. This CDR3 spans 13 amino acids. For the CDR3, the DNA is TGCAGCGTTGCAAGGCTTATGAACACTGAAGCTTTCTTT. This encodes CSVARLMNTEAFF.

In DNA, the CDR3 is TGTGCCAGCAGCTTGGGGACAAGGGATACGCAGTATTTT. As protein: CASSLGTRDTQYF. The J gene is TRBJ2-3, the V gene TRBV5-6; the D gene is possibly TRBD1 (5 bases). CDR3 length: 13 residues. Per germline, CDR1 SGHDT and CDR2 YYEEEE. Trimming stripped 0 bases from V and 6 bases from J, with 8 bases between. Full variable domain (outside the CDR3, taken from reference TRBV5-6 and TRBJ2-3): DAGVTQSPTHLIKTRGQQVTLRCSPKSGHDTVSWYQQALGQGPQFIFQYYEEEERQRGNFPDRFSGHQFPNYSSELNVNALLLGDSALYLCASSLGTRDTQYFGPGTRLTVL.

For this clonotype: A much larger clone differs from this one at a single base, so this may be a read error. This rearrangement joins TRBV20-1 to TRBJ2-5; no clear D. Judging by the DNA end, TRBJ2-7 fits better; the J call may be wrong. The germline gives CDR1 DFQATT, CDR2 SNEGSKA (reference sequence). The CDR3 spans 14 residues. As DNA, the CDR3 is TGCAGTGCTAGAGGTAGGATTACCCAGGCCGAGCAGTACTTC. Translated, it gives CSARGRITQAEQYF.

This chain links TRBV19 with TRBJ1-2; D not resolved. The germline V gene encodes CDR1 LNHDA and CDR2 SQIVND (reference sequence). The CDR3 is 15 residues long. Trimming cost V 5 bases and J 2 bases, with 15 bases left between them. CDR3 sequence: CASSLAHLSNYGYTF. CDR3 nucleotide sequence: TGTGCCAGTAGTTTGGCCCACCTGAGCAACTATGGCTACACCTTC.

This chain uses TRBV10-3 with TRBJ2-7; possible D gene TRBD1, 6 bases. V was cut by 10 bases and J by 2 bases, with 15 bases left in between. The germline CDR1 and CDR2 sequences are ENHRY and SYGVKD. This CDR3 spans 13 amino acids. CDR3 region: CATRPGDAYEQYF. CDR3 in DNA: TGTGCCACCCGGCCAGGGGATGCCTACGAGCAGTACTTC.

With respect to this clonotype: This sequence may be a read error, since a much larger clone differs from it by one base. The chain recombines TRBV5-5 with TRBJ1-2, with D unresolved. The ends were cut back, 5 bases at V and 5 bases at J, with 16 bases in the middle. The germline gives CDR1 SGHKS, CDR2 YYEKEE (reference sequence). This CDR3 has 14 residues. The CDR3, as DNA: TGTGCCAGCAGTCACGAGACGGAAGGTTATGGCTACACCTTC. This sequence encodes CASSHETEGYGYTF.

The V call is TRBV5-1, the J call TRBJ2-1; 7 bases align to TRBD1. This CDR3 is built from 16 residues. The trim removed 0 bases at V and 1 base at J, leaving 4 bases unmatched. Germline V gene data show CDR1 as SGHRS and CDR2 as YFSETQ. The CDR3 nucleotides read TGCGCCAGCAGCTTGGTTGGGACAGAATCCTACAATGAGCAGTTCTTC. Protein sequence: CASSLVGTESYNEQFF.

This clonotype has a single count. Possible read error: a much larger clone is one base away. The V gene is TRBV20-1, the J gene TRBJ1-2, with 7 bases matching TRBD1. The CDR3 runs to 13 residues. CDR1 is DFQATT and CDR2 is SNEGSKA in the germline V gene (reference sequence). This CDR3 reads CSARTGQNYDYTF. CDR3 bases: TGCAGTGCGCGGACAGGCCAAAACTATGACTACACCTTC.

The chain couples TRBV24-1 to TRBJ2-1; 9 positions agree with TRBD2. This CDR3 region has 17 residues. J gave up 1 base and V 5 bases, and 8 bases lay outside the gene matches. Germline V gene data show CDR1 as KGHDR and CDR2 as SFDVKD. The CDR3, as DNA: TGTGCCACCAGTGTTGCTAGCGGGATGGGGTCCTACAATGAGCAGTTCTTC. Translation gives CATSVASGMGSYNEQFF.

The chain joins TRBV5-1 to TRBJ2-5; D is undetermined. CDR3 length: 13 amino acids. V lost 4 bases and J lost 5, with 12 bases in between. Germline V gives CDR1 SGHRS, CDR2 YFSETQ. CDR3: CASSPDVAETQYF. The CDR3 nucleotides read TGCGCCAGCAGCCCCGATGTTGCTGAGACCCAGTACTTC.

This clonotype was detected a few times. The chain combines TRBV25-1 with TRBJ1-1; weak D call: TRBD1 (6 bases). The length of the CDR3 is 14 residues. The V gene lost 1 base and the J gene lost 5 bases, with 11 bases spanning the gap. The germline V gene encodes CDR1 MGHDK and CDR2 SYGVNS. The chain's CDR3 is CASSESRGGTEAFF. The CDR3 bases are TGTGCCAGCAGTGAATCCAGGGGAGGAACTGAAGCTTTCTTT.

This rearrangement joins TRBV12-3 or TRBV12-4 to TRBJ2-5; 11 nucleotides match TRBD2. J lost 4 bases, V lost 2 bases, and 9 bases had no gene match. This CDR3 spans 17 amino acids. CDR3 in amino acids: CASSLNLGSGGGETQYF. The CDR3 bases are TGTGCCAGCAGTTTAAACTTAGGTAGCGGGGGGGGAGAGACCCAGTACTTC.

This clonotype was observed many times. V is TRBV6-5 and J is TRBJ1-2, with no clear D. The CDR3 loop spans 16 amino acids. The germline gives CDR1 MNHEY, CDR2 SVGAGI. V lost 0 bases and J lost 0, with 11 bases in between. This CDR3 is CASSYSTGTSNYGYTF. DNA for the CDR3: TGTGCCAGCAGTTACTCGACGGGAACTTCTAACTATGGCTACACCTTC.